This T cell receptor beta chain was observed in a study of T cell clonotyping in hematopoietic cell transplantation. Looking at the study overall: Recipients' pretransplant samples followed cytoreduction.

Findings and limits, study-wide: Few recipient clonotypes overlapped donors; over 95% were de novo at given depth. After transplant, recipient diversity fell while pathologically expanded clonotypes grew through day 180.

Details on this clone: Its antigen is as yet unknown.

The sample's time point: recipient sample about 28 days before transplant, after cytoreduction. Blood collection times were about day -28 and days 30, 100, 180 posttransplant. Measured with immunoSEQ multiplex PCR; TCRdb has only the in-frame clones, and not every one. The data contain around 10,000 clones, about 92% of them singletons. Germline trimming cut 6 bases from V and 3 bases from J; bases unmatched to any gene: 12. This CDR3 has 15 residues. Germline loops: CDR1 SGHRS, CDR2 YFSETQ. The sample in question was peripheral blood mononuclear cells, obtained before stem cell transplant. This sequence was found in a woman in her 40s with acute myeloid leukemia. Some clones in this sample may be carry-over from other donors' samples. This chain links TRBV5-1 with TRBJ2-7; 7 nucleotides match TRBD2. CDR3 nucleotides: TGCGCCAGCACTCTCGTCGGGCTAGCGGACTACGAGCAGTACTTC. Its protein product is CASTLVGLADYEQYF.